This T cell receptor beta chain was identified during a study of PD-1 blockade in classical Hodgkin lymphoma. Every patient relapsed after autologous stem cell transplantation, and brentuximab vedotin exposure varied. As concerns this clone: Its antigen is not identified. Sequence at one end of the junction differs from germline and may be a read error.

General study points: Patients excluded were those beginning nivolumab under 1 year after ASCT.

The length of the CDR3 is 17 residues. Germline V lookup: CDR1 MRHNA, CDR2 SNTAGT. This table comes from immunoSEQ multiplex PCR, and its TCRdb copy is limited to in-frame clones, with some not included. This repertoire shows about 90,000 clones, 89% found once; its top ten account for about 10%. The receptor's source is a human donor with classical Hodgkin lymphoma. This specimen was peripheral blood mononuclear cells (PBMCs), taken before the second cycle of nivolumab. V is TRBV6-4 and J is TRBJ2-1; 14 bases match TRBD2. The CDR3 DNA is TGTGCCAGCAGTGCAAGCTTTACCGGACTAGCGGGGGGCCTACAGCTCTTC. Protein sequence: CASSASFTGLAGGLQLF.